A single sample gave rise to the 15 T cell receptor beta chains below, sequenced in a study of blood T cell dynamics during melanoma immunotherapy. Sequenced by immunoSEQ multiplex PCR; TCRdb stores in-frame clones only, minus some. The sample includes about 5,000 clones, roughly 80% of them seen just once. Indicated time point: week 3, after first cycle of checkpoint inhibitor. Material: blood, obtained from a patient treated with checkpoint blockade. All receptors come from a human donor with melanoma.

The chain has TRBV9 and TRBJ2-7, with no clear D. The CDR3 contains 17 residues. CDR1 is SGDLS and CDR2 is YYNGEE in the germline V gene. The V end lost 4 bases, the J end lost 1 base, and 21 bases lay between the germline ends. For the CDR3, the DNA is TGTGCCAGCAGCACCGGGTTAGTTCCACTCGGTTCCTACGAGCAGTACTTC. Its translation: CASSTGLVPLGSYEQYF.

This chain links TRBV9 with TRBJ1-5, with D possibly TRBD1 on 5 matching bases. The CDR3 has 15 residues. V was clipped by 3 bases and J by 3 bases, with 13 bases between them. Germline V lookup: CDR1 SGDLS, CDR2 YYNGEE. DNA of the CDR3: TGTGCCAGCAGCGCCGGACAACAATACAATCAGCCCCAGCATTTT. Its protein product is CASSAGQQYNQPQHF.

The chain couples TRBV4-2 to TRBJ2-1; unclear D gene. This CDR3 region has 16 residues. Germline CDR1 reads LGHNA; CDR2 reads YNFKEQ. Trimming took off 0 bases at V and 10 bases at J, with 19 bases between the two ends. The CDR3 region is CASSQEKGLGSGEQFF. The CDR3, as DNA: TGTGCCAGCAGCCAAGAAAAGGGCTTAGGGTCAGGAGAGCAGTTCTTC.

This chain connects TRBV7-9 to TRBJ1-3; TRBD1 aligns across 9 bases. CDR3 length: 17 residues. Germline CDR1 reads SEHNR; CDR2 reads FQNEAQ (reference sequence). V lost 5 bases, J lost 0 bases, and 8 bases stayed unmatched. This chain's CDR3 is CASSLGDRVISGNTIYF. DNA of the CDR3: TGTGCCAGCAGCCTCGGGGACAGGGTAATCTCTGGAAACACCATATATTTT. The full variable domain, with the rest looked up from reference TRBV7-9 and TRBJ1-3, is DTGVSQNPRHKITKRGQNVTFRCDPISEHNRLYWYRQTLGQGPEFLTYFQNEAQLEKSRLLSDRFSAERPKGSFSTLEIQRTEQGDSAMYLCASSLGDRVISGNTIYFGEGSWLTVV.

The chain joins TRBV27 to TRBJ2-7, with a tentative D call TRBD2 (6 bases). The V end lost 5 bases, the J end lost 4 bases, and 12 bases lay between the germline ends. CDR3 size: 13 residues. CDR1 MNHEY and CDR2 SMNVEV come from the germline V gene (reference sequence). The CDR3 bases are TGTGCCAGCAGTCCTCGGGAGAATTACGAGCAGTACTTC. It translates to CASSPRENYEQYF.

A word on this clone: Other DNA sequences in the sample encode the same CDR3. The chain couples TRBV19 to TRBJ1-2, with 8 positions matching TRBD1. CDR1 and CDR2 (germline): LNHDA, SQIVND (reference sequence). V lost 1 base and J lost 8; bases outside the gene matches: 3. This CDR3 has 13 residues. CDR3 DNA: TGTGCCAGTAGTATAGGTACAGGGGGGGGCTACACCTTC. Its translation is CASSIGTGGGYTF.

This chain uses TRBV5-4 with TRBJ2-7; D may be TRBD2 (6 bases). CDR1 and CDR2 (germline): SGHNT, YYREEE (reference sequence). The CDR3 length is 13 residues. Trimming cost V 2 bases and J 3 bases, with 9 bases left between them. DNA of the CDR3: TGTGCCAGCAGCTTTGGCGGGGACTACGAGCAGTACTTC. Protein: CASSFGGDYEQYF. The complete variable domain, with remaining parts taken from reference TRBV5-4 and TRBJ2-7, reads ETGVTQSPTHLIKTRGQQVTLRCSSQSGHNTVSWYQQALGQGPQFIFQYYREEENGRGNFPPRFSGLQFPNYSSELNVNALELDDSALYLCASSFGGDYEQYFGPGTRLTVT.

The chain is built from TRBV5-1 and TRBJ2-7; 7 bases align to TRBD1. CDR1 and CDR2 (germline): SGHRS, YFSETQ. This CDR3 is built from 13 residues. Trimming at V came to 3 bases and at J to 2 bases, leaving 2 bases not matched to a gene. The CDR3 here is CASSSGTAYEQYF. The CDR3, as DNA: TGCGCCAGCAGCTCTGGGACAGCCTACGAGCAGTACTTC.

This chain uses TRBV6-1 with TRBJ1-2, with D unresolved. The CDR3 sequence is 11 residues long. Trimming pared 2 bases from V and 7 bases from J, leaving 5 bases between. From germline, CDR1 is MNHNS and CDR2 SASEGT. CDR3 loop: CASSEKLGYTF. The CDR3 coding sequence is TGTGCCAGCAGTGAAAAGCTTGGCTACACCTTC.

The chain recombines TRBV5-1 with TRBJ2-7; possibly TRBD1 for D (5 bases). V was pared by 0 bases and J by 2 bases, with 15 bases between. Germline loops: CDR1 SGHRS, CDR2 YFSETQ. This CDR3 has 16 residues. Here the CDR3 DNA reads TGCGCCAGCAGCTTGGCCTGGCAGGGCCCCCCCTACGAGCAGTACTTC. This gives the protein CASSLAWQGPPYEQYF.

V and J are TRBV30 and TRBJ1-1, with D perhaps matching TRBD1 (6 bases). The CDR3 loop spans 14 amino acids. V gave up 3 bases and J gave up 4 bases, with 15 bases separating them. Germline-derived CDR1 and CDR2 are GTSNPN and SVGIG (reference sequence). CDR3 amino acids: CAWSPRAGATEAFF. CDR3 in DNA: TGTGCCTGGAGCCCTAGGGCGGGGGCCACTGAAGCTTTCTTT.

The V call is TRBV7-8, the J call TRBJ2-7, with D unclear. Per germline, CDR1 SGHVS and CDR2 FQNEAQ. There are 12 residues in the CDR3. The germline V and J ends were trimmed by 3 bases and 3 bases, with 6 bases remaining between them. CDR3 sequence: CASSFSLYEQYF. For the CDR3, the DNA is TGTGCCAGCAGCTTTAGTCTCTACGAGCAGTACTTC.

V usage is TRBV10-2 and J usage is TRBJ1-1; TRBD1 aligns across 8 bases. This CDR3 has 18 residues. V gave up 6 bases and J gave up 1 base; unmatched junction bases: 16. Germline V CDR1 and CDR2: WSHSY, SAAADI. The CDR3 nucleotides read TGCGCCAGCAGAGAACCCGGGACAGGTACGGCTTGGAACACTGAAGCTTTCTTT. Protein product: CASREPGTGTAWNTEAFF.

V and J are TRBV6-6 and TRBJ2-7, with TRBD1 matching over 8 bases. CDR1 and CDR2 (germline): MNHNY, SVGAGI (reference sequence). V lost 6 bases to trimming and J lost 6 bases; unmatched junction nucleotides: 4. The CDR3 totals 12 residues. Here the CDR3 reads CASRVQGGEQYF. The DNA for the CDR3 is TGTGCCAGCAGGGTACAGGGGGGCGAGCAGTACTTC.

The chain combines TRBV20-1 with TRBJ1-5; perhaps TRBD1 as D (5 bases). This CDR3 has 11 amino acids. The germline V gene has CDR1 DFQATT and CDR2 SNEGSKA (reference sequence). The V end was cut by 3 bases, the J end by 7 bases, with 7 bases between. CDR3 coding DNA: TGCAGTGCTAGGTGGGGGCAGCCCCAGCATTTT. Translated, it gives CSARWGQPQHF.